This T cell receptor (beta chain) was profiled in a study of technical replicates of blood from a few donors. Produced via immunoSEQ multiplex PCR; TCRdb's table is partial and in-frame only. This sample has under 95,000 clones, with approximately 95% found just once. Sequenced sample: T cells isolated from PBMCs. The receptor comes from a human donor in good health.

The CDR3: CASSLVGVRGDEQFF. Here the CDR3 DNA reads TGTGCCAGCAGCTTGGTGGGAGTCAGGGGGGATGAGCAGTTCTTC. The chain joins TRBV5-4 to TRBJ2-1; perhaps TRBD1 as D (7 bases). Trimming shortened V by 0 bases and J by 8 bases, and 15 bases separated the two germline ends. Germline V gene sequence: CDR1 SGHNT, CDR2 YYREEE (reference sequence). The CDR3 length is 15 residues.